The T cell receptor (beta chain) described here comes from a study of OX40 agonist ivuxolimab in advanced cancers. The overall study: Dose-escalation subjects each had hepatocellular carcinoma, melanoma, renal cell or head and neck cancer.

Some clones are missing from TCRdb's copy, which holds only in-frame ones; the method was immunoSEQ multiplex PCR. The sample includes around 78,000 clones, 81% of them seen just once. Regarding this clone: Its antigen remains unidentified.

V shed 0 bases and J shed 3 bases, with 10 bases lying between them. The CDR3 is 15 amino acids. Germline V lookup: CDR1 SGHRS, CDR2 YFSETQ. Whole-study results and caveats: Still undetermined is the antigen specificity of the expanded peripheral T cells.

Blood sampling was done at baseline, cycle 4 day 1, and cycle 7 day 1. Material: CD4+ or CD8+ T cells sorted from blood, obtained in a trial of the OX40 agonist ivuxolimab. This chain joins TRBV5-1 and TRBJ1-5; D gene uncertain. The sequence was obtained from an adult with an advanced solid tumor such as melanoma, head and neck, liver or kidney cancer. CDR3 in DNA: TGCGCCAGCAGCTTGGGGGGTACAGACAATCAGCCCCAGCATTTT. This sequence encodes CASSLGGTDNQPQHF. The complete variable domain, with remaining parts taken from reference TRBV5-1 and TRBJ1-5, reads KAGVTQTPRYLIKTRGQQVTLSCSPISGHRSVSWYQQTPGQGLQFLFEYFSETQRNKGNFPGRFSGRQFSNSRSEMNVSTLELGDSALYLCASSLGGTDNQPQHFGDGTRLSIL.